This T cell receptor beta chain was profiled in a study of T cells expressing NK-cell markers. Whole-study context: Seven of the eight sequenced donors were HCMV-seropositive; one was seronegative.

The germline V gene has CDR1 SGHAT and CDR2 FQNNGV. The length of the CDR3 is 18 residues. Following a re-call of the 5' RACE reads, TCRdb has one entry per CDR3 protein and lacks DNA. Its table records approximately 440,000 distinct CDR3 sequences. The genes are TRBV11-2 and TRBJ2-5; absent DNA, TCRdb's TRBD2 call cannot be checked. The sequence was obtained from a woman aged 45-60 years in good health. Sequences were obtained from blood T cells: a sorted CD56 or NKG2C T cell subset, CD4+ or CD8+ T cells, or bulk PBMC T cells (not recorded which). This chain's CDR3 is CASSIGLAGGPFQETQYF.